The present entry profiles one TCR beta chain with its context. This table comes from immunoSEQ multiplex PCR, and its TCRdb copy is limited to in-frame clones, with some not included. Among around 80,000 clones, 90% to 95% were seen once, and the ten largest hold around 2.6%. These data are taken from a study of T cell changes during pregnancy in multiple sclerosis. This receptor was identified in a female donor with multiple sclerosis, enrolled in a pregnancy study. Sequencing was performed on peripheral blood, taken before pregnancy.

Written as DNA, the CDR3 is TGTGCCAGCAGCTTAGTTCCGGGGACAGGGTCGGCCGGGGAGCTGTTTTTT. Translation: CASSLVPGTGSAGELFF. The V call is TRBV7-2, the J call TRBJ2-2; the match to TRBD1 covers 9 bases. The germline V gene has CDR1 SGHTA and CDR2 FQGNSA. Trimming removed 1 base from V and 6 bases from J; junction bases left unmatched: 9. This CDR3 region has 17 residues.